Each of the 5 T cell receptor beta chains below was sequenced from the same sample in a study of tumour-infiltrating T cells in Burkitt lymphoma (dated by TCRdb to about 2020). The library was produced with the immunoSEQ multiplex PCR assay. In its TCRdb copy, this immuneACCESS table keeps in-frame sequences only and misses some clones. Where compared with another copy, unresolved V genes explain less than half of these, and the others have no known cause. A total of roughly 140 clones appear in this sample, about 98.5% of them only once. 6.5% to 7% of the sample lies in the top ten. The sample consisted of tumor tissue. These receptors were obtained from a human donor with diffuse large B-cell lymphoma. Some clones in this sample may be carry-over from other donors' samples.

The chain uses TRBV28 and TRBJ2-2; weak D call: TRBD2 (7 bases). The germline CDR1 and CDR2 sequences are MDHEN and SYDVKM. V lost 9 bases and J 6 bases, leaving 20 bases between the germline ends. The CDR3 has 15 residues. CDR3 DNA sequence: TGTGCCAGTGATGGCGCGGGGGCCTCGGCCGGGGAGCTGTTTTTT. Its translation is CASDGAGASAGELFF.

This chain uses TRBV5-1 with TRBJ2-2, with 7 bases matching TRBD1. CDR3 length: 17 residues. The junction had 12 bases not matched to a gene; V was cut back by 4 bases and J by 3 bases. CDR1 and CDR2 from the germline V gene are SGHRS and YFSETQ. The CDR3 here is CASSRVTGARYTGELFF. In nucleotides, the CDR3 is TGCGCCAGCAGCCGAGTAACAGGGGCGAGGTACACCGGGGAGCTGTTTTTT.

This chain uses TRBV10-1 with TRBJ2-3, with D tentatively TRBD2 (5 bases). The germline V and J ends were trimmed by 3 bases and 2 bases, with 9 bases remaining between them. CDR1 is WNHNN, CDR2 SYGVQD, per germline (reference sequence). The CDR3 extends over 14 amino acids. DNA for the CDR3: TGCGCCAGCAGTGATGCGCGGGCCACAGATACGCAGTATTTT. This encodes CASSDARATDTQYF.

V gene TRBV19 combines with J gene TRBJ1-1; D gene unclear. Germline lookup yields CDR1 LNHDA and CDR2 SQIVND (reference sequence). CDR3 size: 14 residues. V shed 2 bases and J shed 0 bases, with 7 bases lying between them. The CDR3: CASSISSVNTEAFF. CDR3 bases: TGTGCCAGTAGTATAAGTAGTGTGAACACTGAAGCTTTCTTT.

This clone occurred once. In nucleotides, the CDR3 is TGTGCCAGCAGCTTAGTAATGGGGGCAGGAGGGGAGACCCAGTACTTC. This codes for CASSLVMGAGGETQYF. The J gene is TRBJ2-5, the V gene TRBV7-2; D is perhaps TRBD1 or TRBD2 (6 bases each). Germline V gene sequence: CDR1 SGHTA, CDR2 FQGNSA. With 1 base removed from V and 5 bases from J, the gap between germline ends came to 17 bases. This CDR3 is 16 amino acids long.